The text below deals with one T cell receptor beta chain. Its antigen is unknown. PCR involved 60 Vbeta and 13 Jbeta primers. Here immunoSEQ multiplex PCR was the method, and the copy in TCRdb shows in-frame clones only, minus some. The sample has about 220,000 clones, approximately 80% seen once. This sample was taken from a study of cytomegalovirus exposure and HLA in healthy donors. For the study at large: HLA-typed donors were the source of about 85 million unique TCRs, which an early data release held. Study-level points and caveats: Cytomegalovirus-associated status was assigned to approximately 160 TCR beta chains. When analyzed later, a missense DCLRE1C variant was found to be linked to TCR beta V- and J-gene trimming. Earlier analysis yielded a pattern in which most TCR beta V segments were productive about 90% or about 30% of the time.

The CDR3 is 14 amino acids. CDR1 and CDR2 from the germline V gene are SGHTS and YDEGEE. Trimming at V came to 3 bases and at J to 7 bases, leaving 8 bases not matched to a gene. The sample taken for sequencing was PBMCs. The J gene is TRBJ2-3, the V gene TRBV5-8, with 7 bases fitting TRBD1. The TCR sequence derives from a boy between 2 and 15 years old in good health and CMV-seronegative. This CDR3 is CASSSPRQGHTQYF. The DNA for the CDR3 is TGTGCCAGCAGCTCCCCAAGACAGGGCCATACGCAGTATTTT.